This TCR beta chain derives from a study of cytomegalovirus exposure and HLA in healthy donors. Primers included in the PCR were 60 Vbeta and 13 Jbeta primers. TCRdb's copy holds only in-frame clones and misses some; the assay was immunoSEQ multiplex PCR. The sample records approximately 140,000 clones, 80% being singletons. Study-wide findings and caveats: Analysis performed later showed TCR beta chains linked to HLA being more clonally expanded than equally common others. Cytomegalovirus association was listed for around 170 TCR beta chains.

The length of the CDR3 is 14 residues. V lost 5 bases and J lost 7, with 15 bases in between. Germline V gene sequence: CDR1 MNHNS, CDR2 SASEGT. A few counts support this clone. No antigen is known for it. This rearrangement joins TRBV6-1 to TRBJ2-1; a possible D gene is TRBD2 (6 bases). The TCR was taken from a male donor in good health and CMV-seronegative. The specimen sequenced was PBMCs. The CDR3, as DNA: TGTGCCAGCAGTCCGGGGGTTCCGCGGAATGAGCAGTTCTTC. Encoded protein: CASSPGVPRNEQFF.